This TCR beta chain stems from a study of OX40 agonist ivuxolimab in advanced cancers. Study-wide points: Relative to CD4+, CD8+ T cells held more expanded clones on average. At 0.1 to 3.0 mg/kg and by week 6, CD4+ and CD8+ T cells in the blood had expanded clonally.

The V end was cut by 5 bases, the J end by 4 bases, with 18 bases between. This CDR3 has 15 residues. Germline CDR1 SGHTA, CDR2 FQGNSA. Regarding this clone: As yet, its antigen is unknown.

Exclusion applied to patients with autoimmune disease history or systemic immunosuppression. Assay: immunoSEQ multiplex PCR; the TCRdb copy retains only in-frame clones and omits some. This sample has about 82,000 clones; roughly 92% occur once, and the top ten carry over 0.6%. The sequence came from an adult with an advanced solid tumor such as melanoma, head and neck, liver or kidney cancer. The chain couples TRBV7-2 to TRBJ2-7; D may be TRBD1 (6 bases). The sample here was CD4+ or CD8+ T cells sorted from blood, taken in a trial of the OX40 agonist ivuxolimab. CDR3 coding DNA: TGTGCCAGCAGCCCGATGACAGGTCTTGGTTACGAGCAGTACTTC. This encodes CASSPMTGLGYEQYF.